A selection of T cell receptor beta chains follows, all from one sample in a study of blood T cell repertoires in COVID-19. Sequenced by immunoSEQ multiplex PCR; TCRdb stores in-frame clones only, minus some. The sample lists some 260,000 clones, 85% to 90% occurring once. Sequencing was done on a sample of PBMCs or T cells enriched from blood (not recorded which). The source of these receptors is a man in his forties who had recovered from COVID-19. Both conserved end residues are part of each CDR3. The D gene is left open where the match is weak. Clone size is given for some rows only: seen once, a few or many times, or a class if the clone is expanded.

J	V	D	size	length	DNA	CDR3
TRBJ1-5	TRBV3-1/TRBV3-2	NA	NA	15	TGTGCCAGCAGCCAAGATCCGGGGGGCAATCAGCCCCAGCATTTT	CASSQDPGGNQPQHF
TRBJ2-3	TRBV19	TRBD2	NA	14	TGTGCCAGTAAACTCCAGCGGGACACAGATACGCAGTATTTT	CASKLQRDTDTQYF
TRBJ2-5	TRBV9	NA	few	14	TGTGCCAGCAGCGATGGACTAATCCAAGAGACCCAGTACTTC	CASSDGLIQETQYF
TRBJ1-3	TRBV4-3	NA	once	13	TGCGCCAGCAGCCCAGAAACCGGGAACACCATATATTTT	CASSPETGNTIYF
TRBJ1-1	TRBV7-2	NA	NA	15	TGTGCCAGCAGCCTCCAGGGCGATGGGGACACTGAAGCTTTCTTT	CASSLQGDGDTEAFF
TRBJ1-4	TRBV3-1/TRBV3-2	NA	NA	15	TGTGCCAGCAGCCAAGCGACATCTTCTAATGAAAAACTGTTTTTT	CASSQATSSNEKLFF
TRBJ2-7	TRBV10-3	TRBD2	NA	15	TGTGCCATCAGTGAGTCGGTAGCGGGGGGCTACGAGCAGTACTTC	CAISESVAGGYEQYF
TRBJ1-5	TRBV28	TRBD1	NA	16	TGTGCCAGCAGCCCCACGGGACAGGGGGCATATCAGCCCCAGCATTTT	CASSPTGQGAYQPQHF
TRBJ2-1	TRBV7-8	NA	NA	18	TGTGCCAGCAGCTTAAACAGGATTTGGGGAAGCTCCTACAATGAGCAGTTCTTC	CASSLNRIWGSSYNEQFF
TRBJ2-7	TRBV29-1	NA	NA	13	TGCAGCGTTGATCGGGGGGCGTCCTACGAGCAGTACTTC	CSVDRGASYEQYF
TRBJ2-5	TRBV6-5	TRBD2	NA	16	TGTGCCAGCAGTTACTCGCTAGCGGTCGGGCAAGGTACCCAGTACTTC	CASSYSLAVGQGTQYF
TRBJ2-3	TRBV7-6	NA	many	13	TGTGCCAGCAGCTCTGGGGCTGGAGATACGCAGTATTTT	CASSSGAGDTQYF
TRBJ1-6	TRBV5-4	NA	NA	14	TGTGCCAGCAGCTTGCAGGGTTATAATTCACCCCTCCACTTT	CASSLQGYNSPLHF
TRBJ1-2	TRBV2	NA	NA	15	TGTGCCAGCAACAACAGGGTGGGACCTAACTATGGCTACACCTTC	CASNNRVGPNYGYTF
TRBJ2-7	TRBV6-5	NA	few	15	TGTGCCAGCAGTTACAACGCCCCAGGGTACGGCGAGCAGTACTTC	CASSYNAPGYGEQYF
TRBJ2-3	TRBV12-3/TRBV12-4	NA	NA	13	TGTGCCACAGCAACAGGACGCACAGATACGCAGTATTTT	CATATGRTDTQYF
TRBJ1-1	TRBV18	TRBD1	NA	15	TGTGCCAGCTCACCTCGGACAGGGAAGAACACTGAAGCTTTCTTT	CASSPRTGKNTEAFF
TRBJ2-5	TRBV5-1	TRBD2	NA	16	TGCGCCAGCAGTTCGCTAATTAGCGGGGGGGCCAAGACCCAGTACTTC	CASSSLISGGAKTQYF
TRBJ1-2	TRBV9	TRBD1	NA	16	TGTGCCAGCAGCGTAGGTAGAGGGGGCGACTCCTATGGCTACACCTTC	CASSVGRGGDSYGYTF
TRBJ1-1	TRBV7-2	TRBD1	NA	12	TGTGCCAGCAGCTGGGCAGGGGGTGAAGCTTTCTTT	CASSWAGGEAFF
TRBJ2-7	TRBV3-1/TRBV3-2	TRBD2	NA	13	TGTGCCAGCAGCCGGCGGGGGATCTACGAGCAGTACTTC	CASSRRGIYEQYF
TRBJ2-2	TRBV7-9	TRBD1	NA	16	TGTGCCAGCAGCCCACGGGGACAGGCAAGCACCGGGGAGCTGTTTTTT	CASSPRGQASTGELFF
TRBJ2-7	TRBV7-9	NA	many	12	TGTGCCAGCGGTACAGCGGCCTACGAGCAGTACTTC	CASGTAAYEQYF
TRBJ2-3	TRBV5-5	NA	NA	15	TGTGCCAGCAGCTTGTATGCGGGTGGCACAGATACGCAGTATTTT	CASSLYAGGTDTQYF
TRBJ1-2	TRBV30	NA	NA	12	TGTGCCTGGATTCGGGCGGGTTCCGGCTACACCTTC	CAWIRAGSGYTF
TRBJ1-3	TRBV4-3	TRBD1	NA	16	TGCGCCAGCAGCCAAGATAGCAGGGGGTCCGGAAACACCATATATTTT	CASSQDSRGSGNTIYF
TRBJ2-2	TRBV30	NA	NA	18	TGTGCCTGGAGCCGGGGACAACTCCCCACCGGGGACACCGGGGAGCTGTTTTTT	CAWSRGQLPTGDTGELFF
TRBJ2-1	TRBV28	TRBD2	NA	19	TGTGCCAGCAGTTCAGAGGGACTAGCGGGGTTCCCTTGGTACAATGAGCAGTTCTTC	CASSSEGLAGFPWYNEQFF
TRBJ1-1	TRBV24-1	NA	NA	13	TGTGCCACCATCCGGAGGGCTATCGCTGAAGCTTTCTTT	CATIRRAIAEAFF
TRBJ2-1	TRBV5-5	NA	NA	16	TGTGCCAGCAGCCTAGGAGCGGAGAGCTCCTACAATGAGCAGTTCTTC	CASSLGAESSYNEQFF
TRBJ2-5	TRBV2	NA	NA	12	TGTGCCAGCAGTCCCCGGCAAGAGACCCAGTACTTC	CASSPRQETQYF
TRBJ2-3	TRBV5-6	TRBD2	NA	18	TGTGCCAGCAGCTTTTCCAGCGGGGGGGATTCTAGCACAGATACGCAGTATTTT	CASSFSSGGDSSTDTQYF
TRBJ2-1	TRBV15	TRBD2	NA	15	TGTGCCACCAGCCGCTTGGCTAGCGGGTACAATGAGCAGTTCTTC	CATSRLASGYNEQFF